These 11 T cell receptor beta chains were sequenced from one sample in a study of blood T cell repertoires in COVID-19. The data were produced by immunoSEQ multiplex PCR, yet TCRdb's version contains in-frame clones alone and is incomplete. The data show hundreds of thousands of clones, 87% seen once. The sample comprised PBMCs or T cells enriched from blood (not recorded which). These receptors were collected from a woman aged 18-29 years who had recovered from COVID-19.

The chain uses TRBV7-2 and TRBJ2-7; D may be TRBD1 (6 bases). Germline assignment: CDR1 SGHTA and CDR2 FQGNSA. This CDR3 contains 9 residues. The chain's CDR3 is CASSLGAGV. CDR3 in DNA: TGTGCCAGCAGCTTGGGGGCAGGGGTC.

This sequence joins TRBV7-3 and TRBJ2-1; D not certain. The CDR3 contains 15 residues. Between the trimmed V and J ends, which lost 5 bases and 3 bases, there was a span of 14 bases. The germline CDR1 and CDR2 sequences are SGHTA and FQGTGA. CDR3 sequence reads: CASSPEVAYYNEQFF. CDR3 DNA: TGTGCCAGCAGCCCCGAGGTGGCTTACTACAATGAGCAGTTCTTC.

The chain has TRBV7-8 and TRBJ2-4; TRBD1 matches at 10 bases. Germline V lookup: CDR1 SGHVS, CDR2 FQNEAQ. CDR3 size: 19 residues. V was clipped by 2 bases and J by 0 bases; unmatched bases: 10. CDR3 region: CASSLRRGQGTLAKNIQYF. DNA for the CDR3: TGTGCCAGCAGCTTACGTCGGGGACAGGGGACCCTAGCCAAAAACATTCAGTACTTC.

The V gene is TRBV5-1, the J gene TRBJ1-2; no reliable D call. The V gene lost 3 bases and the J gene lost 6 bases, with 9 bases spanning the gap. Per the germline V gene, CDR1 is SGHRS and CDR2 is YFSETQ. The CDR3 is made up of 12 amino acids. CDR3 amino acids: CASSWNGDGYTF. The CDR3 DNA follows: TGCGCCAGCAGCTGGAACGGGGATGGCTACACCTTC.

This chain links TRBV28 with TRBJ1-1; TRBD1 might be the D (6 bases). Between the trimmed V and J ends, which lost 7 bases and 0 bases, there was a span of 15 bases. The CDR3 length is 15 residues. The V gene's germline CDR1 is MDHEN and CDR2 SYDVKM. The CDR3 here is CASKEGGWMNTEAFF. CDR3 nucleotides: TGTGCCAGCAAGGAAGGGGGTTGGATGAACACTGAAGCTTTCTTT.

CDR3 region: CASSRGLADTGELFF. For the CDR3, the DNA is TGTGCCAGTAGTAGGGGACTAGCGGACACCGGGGAGCTGTTTTTT. V usage is TRBV19 and J usage is TRBJ2-2, with 11 bases matching TRBD2. The CDR3 has 15 residues. Germline lookup yields CDR1 LNHDA and CDR2 SQIVND (reference sequence). V was clipped by 4 bases and J by 3 bases; unmatched bases: 1. Using reference TRBV19 and TRBJ2-2 for the parts outside the CDR3, the full variable domain is DGGITQSPKYLFRKEGQNVTLSCEQNLNHDAMYWYRQDPGQGLRLIYYSQIVNDFQKGDIAEGYSVSREKKESFPLTVTSAQKNPTAFYLCASSRGLADTGELFFGEGSRLTVL.

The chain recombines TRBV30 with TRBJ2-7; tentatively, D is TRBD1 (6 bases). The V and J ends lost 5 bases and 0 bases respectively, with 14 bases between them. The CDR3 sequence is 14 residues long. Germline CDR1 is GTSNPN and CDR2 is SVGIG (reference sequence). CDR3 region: CAWEVSDSSYEQYF. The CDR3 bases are TGTGCCTGGGAAGTTTCGGACAGCTCCTACGAGCAGTACTTC.

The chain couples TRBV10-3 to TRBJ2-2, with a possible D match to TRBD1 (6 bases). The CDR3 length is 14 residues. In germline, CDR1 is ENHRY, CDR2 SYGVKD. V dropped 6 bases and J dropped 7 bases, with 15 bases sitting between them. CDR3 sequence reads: CAIRPRGRDGELFF. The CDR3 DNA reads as TGTGCCATCAGGCCCAGGGGCCGGGACGGGGAGCTGTTTTTT.

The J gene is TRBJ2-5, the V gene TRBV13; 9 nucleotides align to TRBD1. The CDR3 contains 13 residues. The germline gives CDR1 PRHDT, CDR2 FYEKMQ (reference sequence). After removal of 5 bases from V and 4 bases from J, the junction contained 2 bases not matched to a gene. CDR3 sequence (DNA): TGTGCCAGCAGCGGACAGGGGAGAGAGACCCAGTACTTC. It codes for CASSGQGRETQYF.

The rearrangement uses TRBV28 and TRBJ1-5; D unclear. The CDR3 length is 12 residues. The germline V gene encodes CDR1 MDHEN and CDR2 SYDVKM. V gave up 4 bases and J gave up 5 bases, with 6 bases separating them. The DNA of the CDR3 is TGTGCCAGCAGTTATGAGTATCAGCCCCAGCATTTT. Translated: CASSYEYQPQHF.

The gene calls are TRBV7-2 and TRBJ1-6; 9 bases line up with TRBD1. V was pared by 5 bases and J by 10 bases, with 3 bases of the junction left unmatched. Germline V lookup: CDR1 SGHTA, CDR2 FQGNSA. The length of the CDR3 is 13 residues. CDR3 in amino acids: CASSGTGSSPLHF. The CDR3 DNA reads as TGTGCCAGCAGCGGGACAGGGAGCTCACCCCTCCACTTT.